This T cell receptor beta chain was found in a study of beta chain features in type 1 diabetes. The wider study: Comparable age, gender and cell yields were observed in patients relative to healthy donors. Regarding the study as a whole: There was a moderate but significant shortening of TCRB CDR3s in all four CD4+ subsets of Type 1 diabetes patients.

What was sequenced were expressed TCRB transcripts, since all of the isolated RNA had been reverse transcribed. Regulatory, naive and central memory T cell samples averaged approximately 3.8 million reads. TCRdb keeps only in-frame clones here, not all; method: immunoSEQ multiplex PCR. The repertoire holds 500,000 to 650,000 clones, around 11% seen once, with more than 0.1% in the top ten. Sampling consisted of one heparinised blood draw per donor, averaging around 100 mL. All of the sorted populations showed purity greater than 95%. There are 12 residues in the CDR3. V lost 10 bases and J 4 bases, leaving 10 bases between the germline ends. CDR1 and CDR2 from the germline V gene are MNHNS and SASEGT. Concerning this clone itself: Antigen specificity is unknown.

The rearrangement uses TRBV6-1 and TRBJ1-4; unclear D gene. This receptor was taken from a man under 40 with type 1 diabetes. Material for sequencing was naive CD4+ T cells from blood. The CDR3: CATYTVNEKLFF. CDR3 sequence (DNA): TGTGCCACCTACACGGTTAATGAAAAACTGTTTTTT.